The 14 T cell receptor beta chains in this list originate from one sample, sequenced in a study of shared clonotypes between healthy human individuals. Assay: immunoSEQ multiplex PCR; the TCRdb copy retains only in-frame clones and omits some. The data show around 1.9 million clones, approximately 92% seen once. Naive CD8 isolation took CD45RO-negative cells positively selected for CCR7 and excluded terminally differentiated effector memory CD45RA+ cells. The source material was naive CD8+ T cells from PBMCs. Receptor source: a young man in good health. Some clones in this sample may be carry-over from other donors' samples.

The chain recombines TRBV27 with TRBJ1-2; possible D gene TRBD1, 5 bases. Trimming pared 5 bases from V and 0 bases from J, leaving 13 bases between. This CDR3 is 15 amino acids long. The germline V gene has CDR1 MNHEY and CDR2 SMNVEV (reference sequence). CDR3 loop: CASSRAGGTNYGYTF. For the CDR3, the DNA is TGTGCCAGCAGTCGGGCTGGGGGGACTAACTATGGCTACACCTTC.

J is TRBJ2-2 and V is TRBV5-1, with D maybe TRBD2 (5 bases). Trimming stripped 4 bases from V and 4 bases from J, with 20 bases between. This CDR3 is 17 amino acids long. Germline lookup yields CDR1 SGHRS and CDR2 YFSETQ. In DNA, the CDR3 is TGCGCCAGCAGCACCACTCTAGCACCCTTCGGCACCGGGGAGCTGTTTTTT. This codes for CASSTTLAPFGTGELFF.

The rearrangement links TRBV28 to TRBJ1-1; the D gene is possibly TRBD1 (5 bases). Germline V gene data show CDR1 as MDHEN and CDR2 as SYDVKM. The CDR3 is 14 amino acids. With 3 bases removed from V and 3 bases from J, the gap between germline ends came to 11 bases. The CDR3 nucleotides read TGTGCCAGCAGTTTTATAGTAGGGGACACTGAAGCTTTCTTT. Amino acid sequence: CASSFIVGDTEAFF.

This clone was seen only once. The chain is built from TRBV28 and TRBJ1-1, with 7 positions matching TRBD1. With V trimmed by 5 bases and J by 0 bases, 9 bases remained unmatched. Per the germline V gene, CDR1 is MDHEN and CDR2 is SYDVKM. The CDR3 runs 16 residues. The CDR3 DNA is TGTGCCAGCAGTAACAACAGGGGTGTGGTGAACACTGAAGCTTTCTTT. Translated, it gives CASSNNRGVVNTEAFF.

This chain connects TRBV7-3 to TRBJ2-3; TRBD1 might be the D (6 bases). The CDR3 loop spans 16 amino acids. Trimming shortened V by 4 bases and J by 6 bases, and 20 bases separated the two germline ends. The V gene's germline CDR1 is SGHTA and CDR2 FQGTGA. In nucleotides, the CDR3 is TGTGCCAGCAGCTCGGACTCTGGAAGGGGGTCGGATACGCAGTATTTT. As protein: CASSSDSGRGSDTQYF.

The CDR3 protein is CASSKKETQYF. As DNA, the CDR3 is TGTGCCAGCAGTAAAAAAGAGACCCAGTACTTC. The chain carries TRBV7-9 and TRBJ2-5; unclear D gene. The V end lost 6 bases, the J end lost 3 bases, and 5 bases lay between the germline ends. The CDR3 is made up of 11 amino acids. CDR1 is SEHNR, CDR2 FQNEAQ, per germline (reference sequence).

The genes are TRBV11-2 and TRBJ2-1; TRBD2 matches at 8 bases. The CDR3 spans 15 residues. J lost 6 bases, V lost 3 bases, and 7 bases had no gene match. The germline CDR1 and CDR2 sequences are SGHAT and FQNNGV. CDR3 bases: TGTGCCAGCAGCTTTTGGACTAGCACAACCAATGAGCAGTTCTTC. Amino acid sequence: CASSFWTSTTNEQFF.

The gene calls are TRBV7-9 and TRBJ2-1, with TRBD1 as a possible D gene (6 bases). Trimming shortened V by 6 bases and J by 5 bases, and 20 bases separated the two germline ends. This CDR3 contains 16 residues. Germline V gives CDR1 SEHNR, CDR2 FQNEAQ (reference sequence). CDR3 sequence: CASRSTDRQSHNEQFF. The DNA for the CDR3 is TGTGCCAGCAGGTCAACAGACAGGCAATCACACAATGAGCAGTTCTTC. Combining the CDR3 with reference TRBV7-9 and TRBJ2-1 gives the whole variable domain DTGVSQNPRHKITKRGQNVTFRCDPISEHNRLYWYRQTLGQGPEFLTYFQNEAQLEKSRLLSDRFSAERPKGSFSTLEIQRTEQGDSAMYLCASRSTDRQSHNEQFFGPGTRLTVL.

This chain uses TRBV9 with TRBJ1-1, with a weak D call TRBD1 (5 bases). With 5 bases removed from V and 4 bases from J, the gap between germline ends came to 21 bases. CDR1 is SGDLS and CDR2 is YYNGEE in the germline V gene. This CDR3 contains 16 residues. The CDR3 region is CASSLSRDPTGTEAFF. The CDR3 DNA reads TGTGCCAGCAGTCTCTCCAGGGACCCTACGGGCACTGAAGCTTTCTTT.

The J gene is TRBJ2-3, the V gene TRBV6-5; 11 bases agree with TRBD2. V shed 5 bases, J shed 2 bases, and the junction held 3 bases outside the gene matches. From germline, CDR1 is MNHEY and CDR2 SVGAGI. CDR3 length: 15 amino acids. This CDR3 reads CASSGTSGVTDTQYF. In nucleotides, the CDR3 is TGTGCCAGCAGTGGGACTAGCGGAGTCACAGATACGCAGTATTTT.

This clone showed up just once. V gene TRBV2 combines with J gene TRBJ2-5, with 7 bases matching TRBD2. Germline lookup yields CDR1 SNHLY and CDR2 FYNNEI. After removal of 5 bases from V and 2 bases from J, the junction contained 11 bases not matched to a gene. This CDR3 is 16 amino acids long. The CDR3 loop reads CASSKRGPPYQETQYF. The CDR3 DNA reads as TGTGCCAGCAGTAAGCGGGGACCGCCTTATCAAGAGACCCAGTACTTC.

DNA of the CDR3: TGTGCCAGCAATCCGAGCTCCTACAATGAGCAGTTCTTC. The encoded protein is CASNPSSYNEQFF. J is TRBJ2-1 and V is TRBV27; D gene unclear. The CDR3 has 13 residues. Germline V gene data show CDR1 as MNHEY and CDR2 as SMNVEV (reference sequence). V lost 7 bases and J lost 0, with 7 bases in between.

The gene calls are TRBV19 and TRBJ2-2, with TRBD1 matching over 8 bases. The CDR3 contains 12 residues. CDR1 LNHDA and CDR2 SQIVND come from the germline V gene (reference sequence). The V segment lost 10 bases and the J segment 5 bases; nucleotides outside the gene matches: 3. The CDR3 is CATDRGTGELFF. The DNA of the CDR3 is TGTGCCACAGACAGGGGAACCGGGGAGCTGTTTTTT.

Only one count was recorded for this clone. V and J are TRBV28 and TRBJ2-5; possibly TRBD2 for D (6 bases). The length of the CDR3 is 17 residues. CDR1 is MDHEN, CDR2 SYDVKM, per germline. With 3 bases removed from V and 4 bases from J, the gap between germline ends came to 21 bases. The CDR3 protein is CASSFPPAGIVAETQYF. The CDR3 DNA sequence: TGTGCCAGCAGTTTCCCCCCGGCGGGAATAGTGGCAGAGACCCAGTACTTC.